This T cell receptor beta chain is drawn from a study of shared clonotypes between healthy human individuals. Overall study results and limits: Clonotypes shared by all four sorted-subset donors had higher generation probabilities than non-shared clonotypes.

A few counts support this clone. What it binds is unknown. CD4+ cells underwent separation, giving CD45RA+ naive and CD45RA-negative memory subsets. Several immunoSEQ plates received, in even portions, the genomic DNA of each subset. The table came from immunoSEQ multiplex PCR; TCRdb's copy has only in-frame clones and leaves some out. The sample comprises more than 2,000,000 clones, approximately 95% of which are singletons, and 0.39% rests with the top ten. Germline-derived CDR1 and CDR2 are MDHEN and SYDVKM. This CDR3 region has 11 residues. V lost 8 bases and J 8 bases, leaving 9 bases between the germline ends.

This chain links TRBV28 with TRBJ2-2, with D maybe TRBD2 (5 bases). The sequencing input was naive CD4+ T cells from PBMCs. Subset reported: CD45RA+ positively selected. The sequence came from a young man in good health. Some clones in this sample may be carry-over from other donors' samples. The CDR3 is CASAAAGELFF. As DNA, the CDR3 is TGTGCCAGCGCAGCGGCTGGGGAGCTGTTTTTT.